One and the same sample provided the 18 T cell receptor beta chains below, sequenced in a study of blood T cell repertoires in COVID-19. Here immunoSEQ multiplex PCR was the method, and the copy in TCRdb shows in-frame clones only, minus some. The data show 250,000 to 300,000 clones, approximately 91% seen once. The sequencing sample was made of PBMCs or T cells enriched from blood (not recorded which). Receptor source: a woman aged 35 to 49 with acute COVID-19.

This clone was observed a single time. V gene TRBV30 combines with J gene TRBJ1-1, with D tentatively TRBD1 (5 bases). In germline, CDR1 is GTSNPN, CDR2 SVGIG (reference sequence). V lost 1 base and J 10 bases, leaving 10 bases between the germline ends. This CDR3 is 11 amino acids long. The CDR3 sequence: CAWSAGGGAFF. CDR3 DNA sequence: TGTGCCTGGAGTGCTGGGGGGGGAGCTTTCTTT. The whole variable domain, remainder taken from reference TRBV30 and TRBJ1-1, is SQTIHQWPATLVQPVGSPLSLECTVEGTSNPNLYWYRQAAGRGLQLLFYSVGIGQISSEVPQNLSASRPQDRQFILSSKKLLLSDSGFYLCAWSAGGGAFFGQGTRLTVV.

This clone has ten or more counts. The CDR3 DNA follows: TGTGCCAGCAGCCGCGAGATCTCCTACGAGCAGTACTTC. Amino acid sequence: CASSREISYEQYF. The chain couples TRBV7-8 to TRBJ2-7; D is unclear. The CDR3 length is 13 residues. V lost 5 bases and J 0 bases, leaving 8 bases between the germline ends. The germline gives CDR1 SGHVS, CDR2 FQNEAQ.

This sequence joins TRBV28 and TRBJ2-7, with D perhaps matching TRBD2 (5 bases). The V gene lost 3 bases and the J gene lost 6 bases, with 9 bases spanning the gap. Germline V gives CDR1 MDHEN, CDR2 SYDVKM. The CDR3 length is 12 residues. CDR3 nucleotides: TGTGCCAGCAGTTTGACCAGCGGCGAGCAGTACTTC. Translating it yields CASSLTSGEQYF.

This clone was observed once. V is TRBV6-4 and J is TRBJ2-1, with 7 bases that match TRBD2. Germline CDR1 is MRHNA and CDR2 is SNTAGT. The junction had 17 bases not matched to a gene; V was cut back by 4 bases and J by 8 bases. The CDR3 has 17 residues. The CDR3 DNA follows: TGTGCCAGCAGTGCAACCGCGACTAGCCAATTGGACGATGAGCAGTTCTTC. Protein sequence: CASSATATSQLDDEQFF.

The chain employs TRBV10-3 and TRBJ1-1, with TRBD1 matching 7 bases. The CDR3 is 15 residues long. With V trimmed by 6 bases and J by 0 bases, 7 bases remained unmatched. Looked up from germline, CDR1 is ENHRY and CDR2 is SYGVKD. CDR3 amino acids: CAISPGGGMNTEAFF. The CDR3 DNA follows: TGTGCCATCAGCCCAGGGGGTGGGATGAACACTGAAGCTTTCTTT.

This chain uses TRBV4-1 with TRBJ1-6, with 7 bases identical to TRBD1. The V segment lost 4 bases and the J segment 7 bases; nucleotides outside the gene matches: 7. Germline V gene lookup returns CDR1 MGHRA and CDR2 YSYEKL. The CDR3 covers 15 residues. The CDR3 nucleotides read TGCGCCAGCAGCCCAATGACAGGGAAGAATTCACCCCTCCACTTT. It is translated as CASSPMTGKNSPLHF.

The V and J genes are TRBV30 and TRBJ2-7; 11 bases fit TRBD2. CDR1 is GTSNPN and CDR2 is SVGIG in the germline V gene (reference sequence). The CDR3 loop spans 15 amino acids. The V gene end was trimmed by 2 bases and the J gene end by 5 bases; junction bases not matched to a gene: 8. This CDR3 reads CAWSLIAGGSHEQYF. Written as DNA, the CDR3 is TGTGCCTGGAGTCTAATAGCGGGAGGGAGCCACGAGCAGTACTTC.

The CDR3 sequence: CASSRRDRTSPLHF. In DNA, the CDR3 is TGTGCCAGCAGCCGCCGGGACAGGACTTCACCCCTCCACTTT. The V gene is TRBV3-1 (or the pseudogene TRBV3-2), the J gene TRBJ1-6, with 8 nucleotides matching TRBD1. With V trimmed by 4 bases and J by 9 bases, 5 bases remained unmatched. The CDR3 is 14 amino acids. Germline assignment: CDR1 LGHDT and CDR2 YNNKEL (reference sequence).

The genes are TRBV30 and TRBJ2-2; weak D call: TRBD2 (5 bases). Trimming pared 2 bases from V and 7 bases from J, leaving 14 bases between. This CDR3 has 14 residues. CDR1 is GTSNPN, CDR2 SVGIG, per germline (reference sequence). CDR3 region: CAWSPKRDNGELFF. CDR3 nucleotide sequence: TGTGCCTGGAGTCCTAAACGGGATAACGGGGAGCTGTTTTTT.

The chain joins TRBV28 to TRBJ1-1, with 8 bases lining up with TRBD1. Germline lookup yields CDR1 MDHEN and CDR2 SYDVKM. The CDR3 covers 12 residues. V shed 2 bases and J 11 bases; nucleotides not matched to a gene: 4. This chain's CDR3 is CASSLQGARAFF. The CDR3 DNA follows: TGTGCCAGCAGTTTACAGGGGGCGAGGGCTTTCTTT.

The gene calls are TRBV11-2 and TRBJ2-5, with D perhaps matching TRBD1 (5 bases). Germline CDR1 SGHAT, CDR2 FQNNGV. The CDR3 loop spans 15 amino acids. The V end was cut by 0 bases, the J end by 3 bases, with 11 bases between. CDR3 sequence: CASSLDGAKKETQYF. CDR3 sequence (DNA): TGTGCCAGCAGCTTAGATGGGGCGAAAAAAGAGACCCAGTACTTC.

The chain employs TRBV28 and TRBJ2-2, with TRBD2 identical over 9 bases. This CDR3 spans 15 amino acids. In germline, CDR1 is MDHEN, CDR2 SYDVKM. V shed 4 bases and J 5 bases; nucleotides not matched to a gene: 5. The CDR3 spells CASSSRGGPTGELFF. CDR3 nucleotide sequence: TGTGCCAGCAGTTCGCGGGGGGGCCCTACCGGGGAGCTGTTTTTT.

The rearrangement joins TRBV4-2 to TRBJ2-3, with 14 bases aligning to TRBD2. V was pared by 4 bases and J by 2 bases, with 5 bases of the junction left unmatched. Germline V gene sequence: CDR1 LGHNA, CDR2 YNFKEQ. The CDR3 loop spans 17 amino acids. CDR3 nucleotide sequence: TGTGCCAGCAGCCTTGGGACTAGCGGGGGCCTCACAGATACGCAGTATTTT. Its translation: CASSLGTSGGLTDTQYF.

V gene TRBV20-1 combines with J gene TRBJ1-2, with a tentative D call TRBD1 (6 bases). CDR1 and CDR2 from the germline V gene are DFQATT and SNEGSKA (reference sequence). The CDR3 has 15 residues. The V end lost 3 bases, the J end lost 1 base, and 15 bases lay between the germline ends. CDR3: CSASYAGGRNYGYTF. The CDR3 bases are TGCAGTGCTAGTTACGCGGGGGGCCGTAACTATGGCTACACCTTC.

The genes are TRBV18 and TRBJ1-1, with 7 bases matching TRBD1. The CDR3 is made up of 14 amino acids. CDR1 and CDR2 from the germline V gene are KGHSH and LQKENI. Trimming at V came to 4 bases and at J to 5 bases, leaving 7 bases not matched to a gene. The CDR3 is CASSRQGRETEAFF. The CDR3 DNA is TGTGCCAGCTCACGACAGGGACGGGAGACTGAAGCTTTCTTT.

The CDR3 coding sequence is TGTGCCAGCAGCCGGGGGCTCCACAATGAGCAGTTCTTC. Translating it yields CASSRGLHNEQFF. The chain combines TRBV14 with TRBJ2-1, with D possibly being TRBD1 (6 bases). Looked up from germline, CDR1 is SGHDN and CDR2 is FVKESK. The CDR3 loop spans 13 amino acids. V was cut by 4 bases and J by 5 bases, with 9 bases left in between.

The chain joins TRBV2 to TRBJ2-1; 10 nucleotides align to TRBD1. The J segment lost 7 bases and the V segment lost 6 bases, leaving 12 bases of the junction unmatched. This CDR3 has 16 residues. Per germline, CDR1 SNHLY and CDR2 FYNNEI. This CDR3 is CASSPPRQGAVNEQFF. CDR3 sequence (DNA): TGTGCCAGCAGCCCCCCGAGACAGGGGGCTGTGAATGAGCAGTTCTTC.

The chain has TRBV19 and TRBJ1-2; weak D call: TRBD1 (5 bases). This CDR3 spans 17 amino acids. Germline CDR1 LNHDA, CDR2 SQIVND (reference sequence). Trimming left V 5 bases short and J 4 bases short, with 23 bases between. CDR3 region: CASSHLASGQGGYGYTF. CDR3 bases: TGTGCCAGTAGTCACTTGGCTAGTGGGCAGGGAGGCTATGGCTACACCTTC.